Shown below are 8 T cell receptor beta chains from a single sample sequenced in a study of long-term antiretroviral therapy in people with HIV. They ran version v3.0 of the immunoSEQ assay at survey level. Method: immunoSEQ multiplex PCR; TCRdb's copy keeps in-frame clones and lacks some. The sample contains roughly 24,000 clones, 70% to 90% of which appear only once. The specimen was unsorted PBMCs, collected 4.7 to 5 years after starting antiretroviral therapy. The source is a man aged 40-55 years with HIV.

This chain links TRBV7-2 with TRBJ2-7; perhaps TRBD1 as D (6 bases). Trimming took off 1 base at V and 3 bases at J, with 10 bases between the two ends. Looked up from germline, CDR1 is SGHTA and CDR2 is FQGNSA. The CDR3 has 14 residues. In DNA, the CDR3 is TGTGCCAGCAGCTTAGTGGGGACAAACTACGAGCAGTACTTC. Translation: CASSLVGTNYEQYF.

V is TRBV6-1 and J is TRBJ1-2; D uncertain. The CDR3 is 14 residues long. Trimming stripped 1 base from V and 8 bases from J, with 14 bases between. The germline gives CDR1 MNHNS, CDR2 SASEGT. CDR3 coding DNA: TGTGCCAGCAGTGAAGGTGGCAGGCCGGGGGGCTACACCTTC. This codes for CASSEGGRPGGYTF.

This clone was picked up a small number of times. The V gene is TRBV13, the J gene TRBJ1-2, with D unclear. CDR3 length equals 12 residues. V gave up 5 bases and J gave up 6 bases, with 10 bases separating them. The germline gives CDR1 PRHDT, CDR2 FYEKMQ (reference sequence). The CDR3 sequence is CASSKLPDGYTF. CDR3 bases: TGTGCCAGCAGCAAACTACCGGATGGCTACACCTTC.

The sample holds one count of this clone. The rearrangement links TRBV11-2 to TRBJ1-1; D uncertain. The CDR3 has 14 amino acids. V was clipped by 1 base and J by 0 bases, with 6 bases between them. Looked up from germline, CDR1 is SGHAT and CDR2 is FQNNGV. The CDR3: CASSLGRVNTEAFF. CDR3 bases: TGTGCCAGCAGCTTAGGGAGGGTGAACACTGAAGCTTTCTTT.

The J gene is TRBJ2-7, the V gene TRBV28, with D possibly being TRBD2 (6 bases). This CDR3 is built from 15 residues. The germline V and J ends were trimmed by 6 bases and 7 bases, with 22 bases remaining between them. Per the germline V gene, CDR1 is MDHEN and CDR2 is SYDVKM. The CDR3 region has the DNA TGTGCCAGCAGGTACTCCACACCGGGACTGCGTGAGCAGTACTTC. Its protein is CASRYSTPGLREQYF.

V gene TRBV7-9 combines with J gene TRBJ2-4; the D is unclear. The germline gives CDR1 SEHNR, CDR2 FQNEAQ (reference sequence). The V end lost 5 bases, the J end lost 1 base, and 15 bases lay between the germline ends. The CDR3 contains 16 residues. The chain's CDR3 is CASSTSKSLAKNIQYF. The DNA for the CDR3 is TGTGCCAGCAGCACCTCGAAATCCTTGGCCAAAAACATTCAGTACTTC.

The rearrangement uses TRBV7-3 and TRBJ2-7; possibly TRBD2 for D (5 bases). The V and J ends lost 2 bases and 2 bases respectively, with 13 bases between them. The CDR3 length is 15 residues. Germline CDR1 is SGHTA and CDR2 is FQGTGA. CDR3 bases: TGTGCCAGCAGCTTATGGGCCGGAGGCGCCTACGAGCAGTACTTC. Protein sequence: CASSLWAGGAYEQYF.

The CDR3 reads CAISEWDEQYF. The CDR3 DNA follows: TGTGCCATCAGTGAATGGGACGAGCAGTACTTC. V and J are TRBV10-3 and TRBJ2-7; D remains unclear. The V gene lost 3 bases and the J gene lost 5 bases, with 5 bases spanning the gap. The V gene's germline CDR1 is ENHRY and CDR2 SYGVKD. The CDR3 runs to 11 residues.